The 22 T cell receptor beta chains listed next were all sequenced from one sample in a study of response to subunit inactivated influenza vaccine. TCRdb redid the calling of the RT-PCR reads with MiXCR, one entry per CDR3 protein. The profile shows about 620,000 distinct CDR3 sequences, approximately 11% of them singletons. This sample was shared with a second study, whose subject was T cells expressing NK-cell markers. That paper states: A 5'RACE template switching approach incorporating UMIs was used to make TCR beta cDNA.

The material sequenced was PBMCs from blood, taken on the day of vaccination. The receptors were sampled from a man aged 45 to 65 who received an inactivated influenza vaccine.

The chain joins TRBV18 to TRBJ2-2; 9 bases are a match to TRBD2. This CDR3 has 16 residues. Germline V lookup: CDR1 KGHSH, CDR2 LQKENI. Trimming cost V 1 base and J 7 bases; bases outside gene matches: 7. CDR3 sequence reads: CASSPRVAGVNGELFF. The CDR3 DNA follows: TGTGCCAGCTCACCACGAGTAGCGGGAGTGAACGGGGAGCTGTTTTTT.

In this sample, this clonotype turned up a few times. The chain couples TRBV28 to TRBJ2-7; D tentatively fits TRBD1 or TRBD2 (6 bases each). CDR3 length: 12 amino acids. Germline CDR1 MDHEN, CDR2 SYDVKM. V dropped 6 bases and J dropped 6 bases, with 12 bases sitting between them. The CDR3 sequence is CASSSGEVEQYF. Written as DNA, the CDR3 is TGTGCCAGCAGCTCAGGGGAGGTCGAGCAGTACTTC.

This clonotype was counted between two and nine times. This chain joins TRBV6-2 or TRBV6-3 and TRBJ2-3; 8 bases match TRBD1. With 5 bases clipped from V and 11 bases from J, the junction kept 6 bases outside the gene matches. Germline V gene lookup returns CDR1 MNHEY and CDR2 SVGEGT. There are 12 residues in the CDR3. The CDR3 reads CASSRDRFLQYF. Here the CDR3 DNA reads TGTGCCAGCAGTAGGGACAGGTTCCTGCAGTATTTT.

This chain links TRBV10-3 with TRBJ2-7, with 8 bases aligning to TRBD1. This CDR3 is 16 amino acids long. Germline V gene lookup returns CDR1 ENHRY and CDR2 SYGVKD. V shed 3 bases, J shed 3 bases, and the junction held 10 bases outside the gene matches. This CDR3 reads CAISDPTGAGFYEQYF. The DNA for the CDR3 is TGTGCCATCAGTGACCCGACAGGGGCTGGATTCTACGAGCAGTACTTC.

This clonotype has at least ten counts. The chain recombines TRBV29-1 with TRBJ1-1; possible D gene TRBD1, 5 bases. This CDR3 has 14 amino acids. Trimming removed 3 bases from V and 4 bases from J, with 15 bases in between. Per germline, CDR1 SQVTM and CDR2 ANQGSEA. This chain's CDR3 is CSVDVGVSSTEAFF. Written as DNA, the CDR3 is TGCAGCGTTGACGTGGGGGTTTCGAGCACTGAAGCTTTCTTT.

The genes are TRBV20-1 and TRBJ2-3; 10 bases map to TRBD2. CDR1 DFQATT and CDR2 SNEGSKA come from the germline V gene (reference sequence). CDR3 length: 16 residues. With V trimmed by 4 bases and J by 6 bases, 13 bases remained unmatched. This CDR3 reads CSAINSGGDVWDTQYF. In DNA form, the CDR3 reads TGCAGTGCTATCAACAGCGGGGGGGATGTGTGGGATACGCAGTATTTT.

This chain joins TRBV2 and TRBJ2-1, with D possibly matching TRBD1 (6 bases). V lost 3 bases and J 2 bases, leaving 14 bases between the germline ends. This CDR3 contains 16 residues. CDR1 and CDR2 (germline): SNHLY, FYNNEI. For the CDR3, the DNA is TGTGCCAGCAGTGATGGGGGCTGGGGAGCCTACAATGAGCAGTTCTTC. As protein: CASSDGGWGAYNEQFF. Using reference TRBV2 and TRBJ2-1 for the parts outside the CDR3, the full variable domain is EPEVTQTPSHQVTQMGQEVILRCVPISNHLYFYWYRQILGQKVEFLVSFYNNEISEKSEIFDDQFSVERPDGSNFTLKIRSTKLEDSAMYFCASSDGGWGAYNEQFFGPGTRLTVL.

This sequence joins TRBV28 and TRBJ2-2, with 7 nucleotides matching TRBD2. From germline, CDR1 is MDHEN and CDR2 SYDVKM. The trim removed 1 base at V and 5 bases at J, leaving 4 bases unmatched. The CDR3 covers 15 residues. The CDR3 loop reads CASSLYLRGTGELFF. Here the CDR3 DNA reads TGTGCCAGCAGTTTATATTTGCGGGGGACCGGGGAGCTGTTTTTT.

This clonotype was seen only a few times. This chain connects TRBV20-1 to TRBJ2-3, with TRBD2 matching over 8 bases. There are 17 residues in the CDR3. V gave up 0 bases and J gave up 2 bases; unmatched junction bases: 10. Looked up from germline, CDR1 is DFQATT and CDR2 is SNEGSKA (reference sequence). The CDR3 here is CSARDWLAGSLTDTQYF. CDR3 bases: TGCAGTGCTAGAGATTGGCTAGCGGGTTCCCTCACAGATACGCAGTATTTT.

This clonotype was seen more than once but under ten times. The V gene is TRBV6-5, the J gene TRBJ2-1, with TRBD1 identical over 8 bases. In germline, CDR1 is MNHEY, CDR2 SVGAGI. V shed 5 bases, J shed 2 bases, and the junction held 11 bases outside the gene matches. This CDR3 is built from 17 residues. Here the CDR3 reads CASSLQDRVGPYNEQFF. CDR3 DNA sequence: TGTGCCAGCAGTCTACAGGACAGGGTGGGCCCCTACAATGAGCAGTTCTTC.

The chain uses TRBV20-1 and TRBJ2-7, with D unclear. Germline values: CDR1 DFQATT, CDR2 SNEGSKA (reference sequence). V lost 0 bases, J lost 4 bases, and 19 bases lay in between. The CDR3 has 16 amino acids. The CDR3 protein is CSARDHLEVGRYEQYF. For the CDR3, the DNA is TGCAGTGCTAGAGATCATTTAGAGGTAGGGCGGTACGAGCAGTACTTC.

This clonotype was observed at least ten times. This chain joins TRBV5-1 and TRBJ2-2; 12 nucleotides line up with TRBD1. The CDR3 covers 15 residues. From germline, CDR1 is SGHRS and CDR2 YFSETQ. V was clipped by 3 bases and J by 5 bases; unmatched bases: 2. CDR3 sequence reads: CASSWDRGPTGELFF. The CDR3 DNA is TGCGCCAGCAGCTGGGACAGGGGGCCTACCGGGGAGCTGTTTTTT.

Only a few counts were recorded for this clonotype. The V gene is TRBV5-1, the J gene TRBJ2-7; D might be TRBD1 (6 bases). Germline V gene data show CDR1 as SGHRS and CDR2 as YFSETQ. With 2 bases removed from V and 4 bases from J, the gap between germline ends came to 10 bases. The CDR3 consists of 13 residues. CDR3 nucleotides: TGCGCCAGCAGCTTAACAGGGAATTACGAGCAGTACTTC. Protein product: CASSLTGNYEQYF.

This clonotype was observed a few times. The rearrangement uses TRBV10-2 and TRBJ2-3; D remains ambiguous. Trimming pared 10 bases from V and 0 bases from J, leaving 20 bases between. The CDR3 loop spans 16 amino acids. The germline V gene has CDR1 WSHSY and CDR2 SAAADI. CDR3 loop: CATEVERLSSTDTQYF. The DNA for the CDR3 is TGCGCCACCGAGGTAGAAAGATTATCTAGCACAGATACGCAGTATTTT.

This clonotype was detected a few times. The chain couples TRBV6-5 to TRBJ1-6, with D possibly TRBD1 on 5 matching bases. Deletions cut 3 bases from V and 7 bases from J, with 13 bases between. The CDR3 is 15 amino acids. Germline assignment: CDR1 MNHEY and CDR2 SVGAGI. Written as DNA, the CDR3 is TGTGCCAGCAGTTATATCGACAGCACCAATTCACCCCTCCACTTT. Its translation is CASSYIDSTNSPLHF.

The rearrangement uses TRBV3-1 and TRBJ1-6; a weak D match, TRBD1 (6 bases). Trimming took 4 bases from V and 5 from J, leaving 12 bases between them. Per germline, CDR1 LGHDT and CDR2 YNNKEL (reference sequence). The CDR3 runs 15 residues. CDR3 in DNA: TGTGCCAGCAGCCCCCACAGGGTAAATAATTCACCCCTCCACTTT. This gives the protein CASSPHRVNNSPLHF.

This clonotype showed up just a few times. This rearrangement joins TRBV27 to TRBJ2-6, with 12 bases aligning to TRBD2. V was clipped by 5 bases and J by 4 bases; unmatched bases: 9. From germline, CDR1 is MNHEY and CDR2 SMNVEV (reference sequence). The CDR3 is 18 residues long. In nucleotides, the CDR3 is TGTGCCAGCAGTGAGCGACTAGCGGGAGCGTCCGGGGCCAACGTCCTGACTTTC. As protein: CASSERLAGASGANVLTF.

This clonotype came up a few times. This chain uses TRBV6-5 with TRBJ2-5, with a tentative D call TRBD2 (6 bases). The CDR3 has 13 residues. Germline CDR1 reads MNHEY; CDR2 reads SVGAGI. V was cut by 4 bases and J by 7 bases, with 13 bases left in between. In DNA, the CDR3 is TGTGCCAGCAGTTTGACTAGGTCCGGGACCCAGTACTTC. Protein sequence: CASSLTRSGTQYF.

This clonotype came up a few times. The chain is built from TRBV19 and TRBJ1-6; D unresolved. This CDR3 is 13 amino acids long. From germline, CDR1 is LNHDA and CDR2 SQIVND (reference sequence). V was clipped by 5 bases and J by 7 bases, with 9 bases between them. The CDR3: CASSYLDNSPLHF. Here the CDR3 DNA reads TGTGCCAGTAGTTACTTGGACAATTCACCCCTCCACTTT.

This clonotype was seen more than once but under ten times. This rearrangement joins TRBV7-2 to TRBJ2-7, with D unclear. This CDR3 contains 16 residues. Germline loops: CDR1 SGHTA, CDR2 FQGNSA. The germline V and J ends were trimmed by 1 base and 3 bases, with 16 bases remaining between them. CDR3 region: CASSLVAGLAIYEQYF. The CDR3 DNA is TGTGCCAGCAGCTTAGTGGCCGGGCTCGCAATCTACGAGCAGTACTTC.

This clonotype showed up just a few times. The J gene is TRBJ2-7, the V gene TRBV10-2; tentative D call: TRBD1 (7 bases). Germline V gene sequence: CDR1 WSHSY, CDR2 SAAADI. V gave up 5 bases and J gave up 3 bases, with 14 bases separating them. The CDR3 totals 14 residues. The CDR3 DNA follows: TGCGCCAGCAGTCCCGGGGGACAGAGCTACGAGCAGTACTTC. Its protein product is CASSPGGQSYEQYF.

Turning to this clonotype: The junction departs from germline at one end; a sequencing error may be responsible. The chain links TRBV6-2 or TRBV6-3 to TRBJ2-7, with D perhaps assigned TRBD1 or TRBD2 (6 bases each). Germline V lookup: CDR1 MNHEY, CDR2 SVGEGT. The CDR3 extends over 13 amino acids. CDR3 in amino acids: CASSYSSGASLNF. The DNA of the CDR3 is TGTGCCAGCAGTTACAGCTCGGGGGCCAGTTTGAACTTC.